Reported below is one TCR beta chain. Its antigen is unidentified. These data are taken from a study of cytomegalovirus exposure and HLA in healthy donors. General observations from the study: Within the data, a cluster of highly shared sequence variants was likely a sequencing artifact. The authors later found HLA-associated TCR beta chains more clonally expanded than equally common others. Later analysis identified a missense DCLRE1C variant that was linked to TCR beta V- and J-gene trimming. A few of the chains that were CMV-associated were confirmed in vitro to be specific for CMV antigens.

Both 60 Vbeta primers and 13 Jbeta primers went into the PCR. Generated by immunoSEQ multiplex PCR, the TCRdb table keeps only in-frame clones and is missing some. In the table there are roughly 100,000 clones, around 80% of which are singletons. Germline V lookup: CDR1 SGHTA, CDR2 FQGNSA. Between the trimmed V and J ends, which lost 5 bases and 2 bases, there was a span of 16 bases. This CDR3 comprises 16 residues. The chain recombines TRBV7-2 with TRBJ1-3; D remains ambiguous. This TCR was sampled from a man aged 25 to 40 in good health and CMV-seropositive. Input material: PBMCs. CDR3: CASSAGLGRTGNTIYF. For the CDR3, the DNA is TGTGCCAGCAGCGCAGGTCTTGGGAGGACTGGAAACACCATATATTTT.